These 19 T cell receptor beta chains were sequenced from one sample in a study. From the 5' RACE reads, TCRdb called clonotypes with MiXCR, one entry per CDR3 protein. The repertoire holds roughly 52,000 distinct CDR3 sequences, with roughly 17% as singletons. The sequenced material came from naive CD4+ T cells sorted from blood. Subset in this sample: naive CD4+ T cells, CD4+CD45RA+CD25-. All receptors derive from a female donor with breast cancer.

This clonotype was picked up a small number of times. The CDR3 spells CASSPGPYNSPLHF. The CDR3 bases are TGTGCCAGCAGTCCAGGGCCCTATAATTCACCCCTCCACTTT. The chain has TRBV6-1 and TRBJ1-6; D possibly corresponds to TRBD1 (5 bases). This CDR3 is 14 amino acids long. Trimming took 5 bases from V and 2 from J, leaving 7 bases between them. From germline, CDR1 is MNHNS and CDR2 SASEGT.

There are a few counts of this clonotype. CDR3 nucleotide sequence: TGTGCCAGCAGCCTCAGCGGGAGAGGAGAGACCCAGTACTTC. Its translation: CASSLSGRGETQYF. The genes are TRBV7-2 and TRBJ2-5; 8 bases map to TRBD2. The trim removed 5 bases at V and 4 bases at J, leaving 6 bases unmatched. Germline-derived CDR1 and CDR2 are SGHTA and FQGNSA. This CDR3 has 14 amino acids.

This clonotype was found once. A much more abundant neighbour one base away suggests this may be a read error. The V gene is TRBV7-2, the J gene TRBJ1-5; TRBD2 matches at 7 bases. Matching the DNA end better, TRBJ2-3 makes the J call doubtful. The CDR3 sequence is 15 residues long. CDR1 is SGHTA, CDR2 FQGNSA, per germline. The CDR3 nucleotides read TGTGCCAGCAGCTCCTGGGGAGGGAGTCATCAGCCCCAGTATTTT. Translation: CASSSWGGSHQPQYF.

V and J are TRBV9 and TRBJ2-7, with a tentative D call TRBD1 (5 bases). CDR1 and CDR2 (germline): SGDLS, YYNGEE. The V end lost 1 base, the J end lost 5 bases, and 19 bases lay between the germline ends. This CDR3 is built from 16 residues. This CDR3 reads CASSVSPRAVIHEQYF. The DNA for the CDR3 is TGTGCCAGCAGCGTATCTCCCAGGGCGGTTATCCACGAGCAGTACTTC.

The sample holds many counts of this clonotype. The V and J genes are TRBV5-6 and TRBJ1-2; the D is unclear. CDR3 length: 13 residues. In germline, CDR1 is SGHDT, CDR2 YYEEEE. The V end lost 9 bases, the J end lost 3 bases, and 15 bases lay between the germline ends. The CDR3 protein is CATQDRRDYGYTF. In DNA form, the CDR3 reads TGTGCCACCCAAGACCGTCGGGACTATGGCTACACCTTC.

This clonotype was detected only a few times. CDR3 bases: TGTGCCATCAGTGTCCTTGAAGTCGGGACAGGGGGCGCTGAAGCTTTCTTT. Translated: CAISVLEVGTGGAEAFF. V and J are TRBV10-3 and TRBJ1-1; TRBD1 matches 12 bases. CDR3 size: 17 residues. V trimming: 4 bases; J trimming: 6 bases; junction bases outside the gene matches: 12. CDR1 ENHRY and CDR2 SYGVKD come from the germline V gene.

Points on this clonotype: This CDR3 is missing its conserved last phenylalanine or tryptophan, likely due to a read error. J is TRBJ1-4 and V is TRBV20-1; D is uncertain. The CDR3 extends over 14 amino acids. The germline gives CDR1 DFQATT, CDR2 SNEGSKA (reference sequence). The V end lost 3 bases, the J end lost 1 base, and 9 bases lay between the germline ends. Here the CDR3 reads CSASRAGTNEKLFV. In DNA, the CDR3 is TGCAGTGCTAGTCGTGCGGGAACTAATGAAAAACTGTTTGTT.

This clonotype appeared a few times. The chain couples TRBV29-1 to TRBJ2-6; D is possibly TRBD1 (5 bases). Germline lookup yields CDR1 SQVTM and CDR2 ANQGSEA. The CDR3 length is 15 residues. V lost 4 bases and J 0 bases, leaving 10 bases between the germline ends. CDR3 sequence: CSVVPGNSGANVLTF. In nucleotides, the CDR3 is TGCAGCGTTGTCCCAGGGAACTCTGGGGCCAACGTCCTGACTTTC.

To note about this clonotype: A much larger clone lies one base from this, so it may be a read error. The chain has TRBV20-1 and TRBJ2-7; D might be TRBD1 or TRBD2, each matching 7 bases. Germline V gene lookup returns CDR1 DFQATT and CDR2 SNEGSKA (reference sequence). The CDR3 contains 12 residues. The CDR3 sequence: CRAPRGGGEQYF. CDR3 sequence (DNA): TGCAGAGCTCCCAGGGGGGGAGGGGAGCAGTACTTC.

This clonotype was seen ten or more times. This chain joins TRBV6-2 or TRBV6-3 and TRBJ1-5, with TRBD1 matching 9 bases. Trimming cost V 4 bases and J 2 bases; bases outside gene matches: 6. The CDR3 loop spans 16 amino acids. Germline values: CDR1 MNHEY, CDR2 SVGEGT. The chain's CDR3 is CASSSGTGRGNQPQHF. The CDR3 DNA is TGTGCCAGCAGTTCCGGGACAGGGCGAGGCAATCAGCCCCAGCATTTT.

As DNA, the CDR3 is TGTGCCAGCCTAGGGCACGGGAACCAACCCCTCCACTTT. Protein product: CASLGHGNQPLHF. This chain links TRBV6-6 with TRBJ1-6; D is ambiguous. Germline CDR1 reads MNHNY; CDR2 reads SVGAGI (reference sequence). The CDR3 contains 13 residues. V was pared by 8 bases and J by 12 bases, with 17 bases between.

This clonotype was counted many times. The chain employs TRBV7-3 and TRBJ1-1; 8 positions agree with TRBD1. The length of the CDR3 is 14 residues. Germline trimming cut 6 bases from V and 2 bases from J; bases unmatched to any gene: 5. CDR1 and CDR2 from the germline V gene are SGHTA and FQGTGA. CDR3 nucleotides: TGTGCCAGCAGTAGGACAGGGCCCAACACTGAAGCTTTCTTT. Protein sequence: CASSRTGPNTEAFF.

This clonotype has just a few counts. Compared with germline, one end of the junction differs, possibly owing to a read error. V is TRBV7-2 and J is TRBJ2-7; 11 positions agree with TRBD2. CDR1 and CDR2 from the germline V gene are SGHTA and FQGNSA. The CDR3 has 14 residues. Here the CDR3 DNA reads TGTGCCAGCAACCTAGCGGGAGGCTCCTACGCGCAGTACTTC. This encodes CASNLAGGSYAQYF.

CDR3 DNA: TGCAGTGCCGGACCCCCGGATGGCTACACCTTC. It specifies CSAGPPDGYTF. The chain has TRBV20-1 and TRBJ1-2; no clear D gene. Trimming removed 6 bases from V and 6 bases from J, with 11 bases in between. Germline CDR1 and CDR2: DFQATT and SNEGSKA (reference sequence). There are 11 residues in the CDR3.

As regards this clonotype: The CDR3 does not end in the conserved phenylalanine or tryptophan, so this is likely a read error. The chain uses TRBV20-1 and TRBJ2-3, with D tentatively TRBD1 or TRBD2 (5 bases each). The V gene lost 6 bases and the J gene lost 1 base, with 11 bases spanning the gap. The CDR3 covers 13 residues. The germline V gene encodes CDR1 DFQATT and CDR2 SNEGSKA (reference sequence). This chain's CDR3 is CSAHLGRTDTQYL. Written as DNA, the CDR3 is TGCAGTGCACACCTGGGACGCACAGATACGCAGTATCTT.

The table lists this clonotype with many counts. J is TRBJ2-5 and V is TRBV20-1; no definite D call. The germline CDR1 and CDR2 sequences are DFQATT and SNEGSKA (reference sequence). V was shortened by 3 bases and J by 2 bases, with 7 bases between the two germline ends. The CDR3 contains 12 residues. The CDR3 reads CSARRSQETQYF. The CDR3 DNA sequence: TGCAGTGCTAGGAGGTCTCAAGAGACCCAGTACTTC.

This clonotype was detected ten times or more. V gene TRBV28 combines with J gene TRBJ2-1; D unresolved. From germline, CDR1 is MDHEN and CDR2 SYDVKM. The CDR3 extends over 14 amino acids. Trimming pared 6 bases from V and 0 bases from J, leaving 9 bases between. CDR3 sequence: CASRALSSYNEQFF. As DNA, the CDR3 is TGTGCCAGCAGAGCCCTAAGCTCCTACAATGAGCAGTTCTTC. Using reference TRBV28 and TRBJ2-1 for the parts outside the CDR3, the full variable domain is DVKVTQSSRYLVKRTGEKVFLECVQDMDHENMFWYRQDPGLGLRLIYFSYDVKMKEKGDIPEGYSVSREKKERFSLILESASTNQTSMYLCASRALSSYNEQFFGPGTRLTVL.

Sample share makes this clonotype medium-sized. The V call is TRBV29-1, the J call TRBJ2-1; D possibly corresponds to TRBD1 (5 bases). The V gene's germline CDR1 is SQVTM and CDR2 ANQGSEA. Trimming stripped 4 bases from V and 9 bases from J, with 13 bases between. The CDR3 has 12 residues. The CDR3 DNA reads as TGCAGCGTTGCTGTCCAGCAGGGTGAGCAGTTCTTC. This sequence encodes CSVAVQQGEQFF.

A word on this clonotype: A much larger clone differs by one base, so this may be a read error. The chain joins TRBV7-3 to TRBJ2-6; D call uncertain. Per germline, CDR1 SGHTA and CDR2 FQGTGA. The length of the CDR3 is 13 residues. The V and J ends lost 4 bases and 4 bases respectively, with 5 bases between them. The CDR3 region is CASSCRGANVLTF. In DNA, the CDR3 is TGTGCCAGCAGCTGCCGGGGGGCCAACGTCCTGACTTTC.